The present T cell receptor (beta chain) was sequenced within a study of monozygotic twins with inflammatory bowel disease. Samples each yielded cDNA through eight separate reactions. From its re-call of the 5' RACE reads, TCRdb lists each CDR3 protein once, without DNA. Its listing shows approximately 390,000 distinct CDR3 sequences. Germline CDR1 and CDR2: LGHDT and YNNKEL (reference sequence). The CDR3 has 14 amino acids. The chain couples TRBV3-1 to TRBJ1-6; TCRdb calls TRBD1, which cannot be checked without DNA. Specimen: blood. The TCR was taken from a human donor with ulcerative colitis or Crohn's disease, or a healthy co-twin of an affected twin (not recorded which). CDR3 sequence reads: CASSLQGASSPLHF. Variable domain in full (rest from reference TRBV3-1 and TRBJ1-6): DTAVSQTPKYLVTQMGNDKSIKCEQNLGHDTMYWYKQDSKKFLKIMFSYNNKELIINETVPNRFSPKSPDKAHLNLHINSLELGDSAVYFCASSLQGASSPLHFGNGTRLTVT.